This TCR beta chain was obtained from a study of blood T cell repertoires in COVID-19. Per the original methods: Reference gene primer amplification gave nucleated cell count estimates. TCRdb's copy holds only in-frame clones and misses some; the assay was immunoSEQ multiplex PCR. D and trimming come from the DNA, and the V and J calls and clone size come from that table. The sample records tens of thousands of clones, approximately 80% being singletons. The germline V gene has CDR1 MNHEY and CDR2 SVGAGI. V gave up 4 bases and J gave up 1 base; unmatched junction bases: 8. The length of the CDR3 is 16 residues.

The sequenced material came from peripheral blood. This sequence joins TRBV6-5 and TRBJ2-7, with 9 bases fitting TRBD1. This sequence was found in a human donor in a cohort sampled during active or convalescent COVID-19. CDR3 bases: TGTGCCAGCAGTTCCCGGGACAGGGTGGATTCCTACGAGCAGTACTTC. Protein product: CASSSRDRVDSYEQYF.